The clone carrying this TCR beta chain was seen a few times. Antigen specificity is unknown. This entry comes from a study of beta chain features in type 1 diabetes. Study-wide points: The naive, central memory and Treg TCRB repertoires of patients appeared to be more similar to one another than those of healthy donors. Any role of HLA type in TCRB rearrangement remained unresolved here. Shorter TCRB CDR3s, moderately but significantly so, were found in Type 1 diabetes patients in all four CD4+ subsets.

Sequencing targeted expressed TCRB transcripts, as all isolated RNA had been reverse transcribed. Libraries were prepared by immunoSEQ multiplex PCR; TCRdb keeps only in-frame clonotypes and omits some of them. In the table there are approximately 250,000 clones, about a tenth of which are singletons. Sorted populations all exceeded 95% purity. J lost 6 bases, V lost 3 bases, and 4 bases had no gene match. CDR1 and CDR2 (germline): SGHNT, YYREEE (reference sequence). The CDR3 is 14 residues long. The sample comprised naive CD4+ T cells from blood. This chain uses TRBV5-4 with TRBJ2-2, with TRBD1 matching 8 bases. This clonotype originated in a man aged 25-45 years with type 1 diabetes. This CDR3 is CASSYNRGAGELFF. CDR3 nucleotides: TGTGCCAGCAGCTATAACAGGGGGGCCGGGGAGCTGTTTTTT.